One sample yielded the 9 T cell receptor beta chains listed below, sequenced in a study of cytomegalovirus exposure and HLA in healthy donors. 60 Vbeta and 13 Jbeta primers were used in PCR. Sequencing used immunoSEQ multiplex PCR; TCRdb keeps in-frame clones, though not all of them. Of over 200,000 clones listed, more than 75% are singletons. Sequenced sample: PBMCs. The receptors were sampled from a human donor in good health.

V gene TRBV12-5 combines with J gene TRBJ2-1; 9 bases are a match to TRBD1. The V gene's germline CDR1 is LGHNT and CDR2 FRNRAP. The V segment lost 6 bases and the J segment 5 bases; nucleotides outside the gene matches: 8. CDR3 length: 15 residues. For the CDR3, the DNA is TGTGCTAGTGGCCGAGGGGACAGGGATAACAATGAGCAGTTCTTC. Its protein product is CASGRGDRDNNEQFF.

The V and J genes are TRBV6-5 and TRBJ2-7; TRBD2 matches at 7 bases. The CDR3 extends over 14 amino acids. Unmatched junction bases numbered 5, after V lost 4 bases and J lost 2 bases. Germline-derived CDR1 and CDR2 are MNHEY and SVGAGI. CDR3 sequence reads: CASSLLAPAYEQYF. CDR3 nucleotides: TGTGCCAGCAGTTTACTAGCGCCTGCCTACGAGCAGTACTTC.

The chain links TRBV28 to TRBJ2-5; the match to TRBD2 covers 8 bases. Unmatched junction bases numbered 4, after V lost 7 bases and J lost 3 bases. Germline V CDR1 and CDR2: MDHEN, SYDVKM. The CDR3 extends over 13 amino acids. CDR3 nucleotides: TGTGCCAGCACAACTAGCGGAAAAGAGACCCAGTACTTC. This sequence encodes CASTTSGKETQYF. The full variable domain, in which reference TRBV28 and TRBJ2-5 provide the parts outside the CDR3, is DVKVTQSSRYLVKRTGEKVFLECVQDMDHENMFWYRQDPGLGLRLIYFSYDVKMKEKGDIPEGYSVSREKKERFSLILESASTNQTSMYLCASTTSGKETQYFGPGTRLLVL.

The chain carries TRBV19 and TRBJ2-5, with TRBD2 as a possible D gene (6 bases). The CDR3 covers 13 residues. Germline CDR1 reads LNHDA; CDR2 reads SQIVND (reference sequence). The germline V and J ends were trimmed by 8 bases and 5 bases, with 15 bases remaining between them. In DNA, the CDR3 is TGTGCCAGTGCCGGGGGTTTTATGGAGACCCAGTACTTC. Translating gives CASAGGFMETQYF.

The rearrangement uses TRBV2 and TRBJ2-2; TRBD2 might be the D (5 bases). The CDR3 contains 14 residues. In germline, CDR1 is SNHLY, CDR2 FYNNEI. Between the trimmed V and J ends, which lost 6 bases and 3 bases, there was a span of 11 bases. CDR3 protein: CASRAGEYTGELFF. The CDR3 bases are TGTGCCAGCAGGGCCGGGGAATACACCGGGGAGCTGTTTTTT.

The V and J genes are TRBV10-3 and TRBJ1-1; no reliable D call. Germline-derived CDR1 and CDR2 are ENHRY and SYGVKD. The CDR3 is 13 amino acids. V shed 7 bases and J shed 0 bases, with 9 bases lying between them. The CDR3 nucleotides are TGTGCCATCAAAGTTAGCTTGAACACTGAAGCTTTCTTT. This codes for CAIKVSLNTEAFF.

The chain joins TRBV29-1 to TRBJ2-1, with 14 bases that match TRBD2. With V trimmed by 5 bases and J by 3 bases, 3 bases remained unmatched. This CDR3 has 15 residues. Germline CDR1 and CDR2: SQVTM and ANQGSEA. The CDR3 bases are TGCAGCGTTCAAGGGACTAGCGGGAGCTACAATGAGCAGTTCTTC. Translated: CSVQGTSGSYNEQFF.

The chain is built from TRBV7-2 and TRBJ2-3, with a tentative D call TRBD2 (5 bases). V lost 0 bases and J 4 bases, leaving 11 bases between the germline ends. This CDR3 comprises 15 residues. Germline V gives CDR1 SGHTA, CDR2 FQGNSA. Written as DNA, the CDR3 is TGTGCCAGCAGCTTAGCCGATGCTAGCCCAGATACGCAGTATTTT. Protein sequence: CASSLADASPDTQYF.

The V and J genes are TRBV6-6 and TRBJ1-1; perhaps TRBD1 as D (5 bases). CDR1 and CDR2 from the germline V gene are MNHNY and SVGAGI (reference sequence). The CDR3 runs 16 residues. Trimming left V 8 bases short and J 1 base short, with 20 bases between. The CDR3: CASCFYLGAQNTEAFF. CDR3 coding DNA: TGTGCCAGCTGCTTTTATTTAGGGGCTCAGAACACTGAAGCTTTCTTT.